A selection of T cell receptor beta chains follows, all from one sample in a study of neurological immune-mediated disorders. TCRdb re-called the 5' RACE reads through MiXCR, storing one row per CDR3 protein. Of about 66,000 distinct CDR3 sequences listed, around 3.7% were seen once; the top ten hold around 3.6%. The sequenced sample consisted of PBMCs. These receptors were obtained from a man aged 35 to 55 with multiple sclerosis. CDR3s include the opening cysteine and the closing phenylalanine or tryptophan. Each record gives: clone size, V gene, D gene, J gene, CDR3 DNA, CDR3 protein. A D gene is named only where the DNA matches it firmly. The size field is filled for only some rows; it gives once, few, many or a size class.

>many|TRBV5-6|NA|TRBJ2-3
TGTGCCAGCACCCCGAGGAGGGGGCGGGATACGCAGTATTTT
CASTPRRGRDTQYF
>many|TRBV12-3/TRBV12-4|TRBD2|TRBJ2-3
TGTGCCAGCAGTTTAACTAGCGGGGTCACAGATACGCAGTATTTT
CASSLTSGVTDTQYF
>many|TRBV5-1|TRBD1|TRBJ1-2
TGCGCCAGCAGCTTGTCACAGGGGAACTATGGCTACACCTTC
CASSLSQGNYGYTF
>few|TRBV6-5|NA|TRBJ2-7
TGTGCCAGCAGGGGGACCGGATCCTACGAGCAGTACTTC
CASRGTGSYEQYF
>many|TRBV20-1|TRBD2|TRBJ2-1
TGCAGTGCCGAGACTAGCGGGGCAAGGGGTGAGCAGTTCTTC
CSAETSGARGEQFF
>many|TRBV27|NA|TRBJ1-5
TGTGCCAGCAGCGCCCTCACTACGCGGACCCAGCATTTT
CASSALTTRTQHF
>many|TRBV5-1|NA|TRBJ1-4
TGCGCCAGCAGCTTGGCTGGTGAAAAACTGTTTTTT
CASSLAGEKLFF
>many|TRBV20-1|NA|TRBJ2-2
TGCAGTGCTAGAGGTTTACTTCCGACCGGGGAGCTGTTTTTT
CSARGLLPTGELFF
>many|TRBV6-5|NA|TRBJ2-7
TGTGCCACCTTCTACCGGGCAGGGGATTCCTACGAGCAGTACTTC
CATFYRAGDSYEQYF
>many|TRBV20-1|TRBD2|TRBJ2-5
TGCAGTGCTGGGGGACTAGCGGGGGACCAAGAGACCCAGTACTTC
CSAGGLAGDQETQYF
>many|TRBV28|NA|TRBJ1-5
TGTGCCAGCAGTTTGCGGGGATATAGCAATCAGCCCCAGCATTTT
CASSLRGYSNQPQHF
>many|TRBV5-1|NA|TRBJ2-1
TGCGCCAGCAGCCTCCAGGATGGCGCGGCACGGGATGAGCAGTTCTTC
CASSLQDGAARDEQFF
>many|TRBV5-1|NA|TRBJ2-1
TGCGCCAGCACCGGGGCCAATGAGCAGTTCTTC
CASTGANEQFF
>few|TRBV6-1|NA|TRBJ2-3
TGTGCCAGCAGTCCTCCCGGGGGCAGGGCAGATACGCAGTATTTT
CASSPPGGRADTQYF
>many|TRBV20-1|NA|TRBJ2-5
TGCAGTGCTAGATCGGCGGAGGGCGGGGAGACCCAGTACTTC
CSARSAEGGETQYF
>few|TRBV5-1|NA|TRBJ1-2
TGCGACAGCAGTACAGAGAGCTATGGCTACACCTTC
CDSSTESYGYTF
>few|TRBV19|TRBD1|TRBJ1-5
TGTGCCAGTAGGAGAACAGGGGGCGCCTACGGGGGTGGTCAGCCCCAGCATTTT
CASRRTGGAYGGGQPQHF
>many|TRBV6-5|TRBD1|TRBJ1-1
TGTGCCAGCAAAAGACAGGGGAACACTGAAGCTTTCTTT
CASKRQGNTEAFF
>many|TRBV29-1|TRBD2|TRBJ2-1
TGCAGCGTTGTCCCTAGCGGGGGGTATGAGCAGTTCTTC
CSVVPSGGYEQFF
>many|TRBV20-1|TRBD2|TRBJ2-4
TGCAGTGCCAGCAGTCAGGCGGGAGAGGGGAGAAACATTCAGTACTTC
CSASSQAGEGRNIQYF
>many|TRBV5-1|TRBD1|TRBJ1-2
TGCGCCAGCAGCCCGGGACAGCCCTATGGCTACACCTTC
CASSPGQPYGYTF
>many|TRBV18|NA|TRBJ2-1
TGTGCCAGCTCACCACGGATCGGAGGATTCTCCTACAATGAGCAGTTCTTC
CASSPRIGGFSYNEQFF
>many|TRBV7-8|NA|TRBJ1-2
TGTGCCAGCAGCTTAGGACCGGGTGTCTATGGCTACACCTTC
CASSLGPGVYGYTF
>NA|TRBV11-2|NA|TRBJ2-2
TGTGCCAGCATCCATGGTTCCGGGGAGCTGTTTTTT
CASIHGSGELFF
>many|TRBV7-9|NA|TRBJ1-4
TGTGCCAGCAGCTTAAACGAAAAACTGTTTTTT
CASSLNEKLFF
>few|TRBV2|NA|TRBJ1-3
TGTGCCAGCAGAGGAGCCGCCTCTGGAAACACCATATATTTT
CASRGAASGNTIYF
>NA|TRBV3-1|NA|TRBJ1-5
TGTGCCAGCAGCCAAGATCAGTGGAAGACCCAGAATTTT
CASSQDQWKTQNF
>many|TRBV9|NA|TRBJ2-1
TGTGCCAGCAGCGTTTACCGCTGGGATGAGCAGTTCTTC
CASSVYRWDEQFF
>few|TRBV5-5|TRBD1|TRBJ2-7
TGTGCCAGCAGCGCCGGCCGGGACAGGGATTATGAGCAGTACTTC
CASSAGRDRDYEQYF
>many|TRBV6-5|NA|TRBJ1-1
TGTGCCAGCAGTTGGGCAGAGGTAACTGAAGCTTTCTTT
CASSWAEVTEAFF
>many|TRBV7-6|NA|TRBJ2-5
TGTGCCAGCAGCCCCTGGGCAGGGAAAGAGACCCAGTACTTC
CASSPWAGKETQYF
>many|TRBV7-2|NA|TRBJ2-3
TGTGCCAGCAGCCCCCCGACCGGGGGTAGCAACACGCAGTATTTT
CASSPPTGGSNTQYF
>many|TRBV20-1|NA|TRBJ2-3
TGCAGTGCTAGAGATGGGTCTCTGCTAAACCCAAGGGATACGCAGTATTTT
CSARDGSLLNPRDTQYF
>many|TRBV12-3/TRBV12-4|NA|TRBJ2-7
TGTGCCAGCAGTTTAGCGGGCAGGAGCTCCTACGAGCAGTACTTC
CASSLAGRSSYEQYF
>many|TRBV20-1|NA|TRBJ2-5
TGCAGTGCTCTAGGCGACTCCCGGACCCAGTACTTC
CSALGDSRTQYF
>many|TRBV6-1|NA|TRBJ2-7
TGTGCCAGCAGTGAAGCGGGCAGCCCATTCTACGAGCAGTACTTC
CASSEAGSPFYEQYF
>many|TRBV29-1|TRBD2|TRBJ2-1
TGCAGCGTTCTCCGGGGGGGCGTCGGTGAGCAGTTCTTC
CSVLRGGVGEQFF
>NA|TRBV19|NA|TRBJ2-1
TGTGCCAGTAGTATAGTGCACCCACACAATGAGCAGTTCTTC
CASSIVHPHNEQFF
>many|TRBV2|TRBD2|TRBJ2-1
TGTGCCAGCAGTGAATACGGGACTAGCGGGAGTAATGAGCAGTTCTTC
CASSEYGTSGSNEQFF
>many|TRBV20-1|NA|TRBJ1-4
TGCAGTGCTAGAACCGGGACAACTAATGAAAAACTGTTTTTT
CSARTGTTNEKLFF
>many|TRBV15|NA|TRBJ2-7
TGTGCCACCAGCAGAGCAACGGGGCCGCTCGATGGGCAGTACTTC
CATSRATGPLDGQYF
>few|TRBV10-3|TRBD1|TRBJ2-7
TGTGCCATCAGCCAAGGGGGACAGGGTGGAGGGCAGTACTTC
CAISQGGQGGGQYF
>many|TRBV5-1|NA|TRBJ2-3
TGCGCCAGCAGCTTGGTCCTCAGCAGGGGTGGCCCAGATACGCAGTATTTT
CASSLVLSRGGPDTQYF
>many|TRBV5-6|TRBD1|TRBJ1-2
TGTGCCAGCAGCTCATACAGGGGAACTAACTATGGCTACACCTTC
CASSSYRGTNYGYTF
>many|TRBV2|NA|TRBJ2-7
TGTGCCAGCAGTGAAGGTGGCAGGACCTACGAGCAGTACTTC
CASSEGGRTYEQYF
>many|TRBV5-1|NA|TRBJ2-1
TGCGCCAGCTCCTTAAGTGAGCGTGAGCAGTTCTTC
CASSLSEREQFF
>many|TRBV7-2|TRBD2|TRBJ2-3
TGTGCCAGCAGCTTACCAGCTACCTGGAGCGGGGCCGCAGATACGCAGTATTTT
CASSLPATWSGAADTQYF
>many|TRBV20-1|NA|TRBJ1-1
TGCAGTGCCAAGGGGGGTAACACTGAAGCTTTCTTT
CSAKGGNTEAFF
>many|TRBV7-2|TRBD2|TRBJ2-1
TGTGCCAGCAGCAGGACTAGCGGGGGGGGCAATGAGCAGTTCTTC
CASSRTSGGGNEQFF